A single sample gave rise to the 24 T cell receptor beta chains below, sequenced in a study of CD8 T cells in Susac syndrome (dated by TCRdb to about 2019). Library creation used the immunoSEQ multiplex PCR assay. RNA was extracted using the RNeasy kit, and about 0.5 to 1 ug of the RNA was reverse transcribed with random hexamers. TCRdb cleaned the public reads at Q25 with fastp, built clones with MiXCR and kept in-frame beta chains. CDR3 protein duplicates are merged, each entry listing the most common genes and DNA. The sample table shows roughly 190,000 distinct CDR3 sequences, and approximately 96% are seen once. The biggest ten clones account for 0.075% to 0.1% of the sample. The sequencing input was CD4+ T cells from PBMCs. These receptors came from a human donor with Susac syndrome.

This rearrangement joins TRBV12-3 or TRBV12-4 to TRBJ2-7; TRBD1 aligns across 8 bases. With 6 bases clipped from V and 5 bases from J, the junction kept 6 bases outside the gene matches. There are 13 residues in the CDR3. CDR3 bases: TGTGCCAGCAGGGGGACAGGTACCCACGAGCAGTACTTC. Amino acid sequence: CASRGTGTHEQYF.

The chain uses TRBV9 and TRBJ1-6; D is perhaps TRBD1 (5 bases). This CDR3 is built from 14 residues. Germline V gene data show CDR1 as SGDLS and CDR2 as YYNGEE. V shed 2 bases and J shed 8 bases, with 11 bases lying between them. The CDR3 nucleotides read TGTGCCAGCAGCGTGTGGGGACGACATTCACCCCTCCACTTT. Protein: CASSVWGRHSPLHF.

The chain recombines TRBV9 with TRBJ2-1, with D hard to call. Germline CDR1 reads SGDLS; CDR2 reads YYNGEE. CDR3 length: 16 residues. Trimming cost V 0 bases and J 1 base, with 11 bases left between them. The CDR3: CASSVDQVGSYNEQFF. The CDR3 nucleotides read TGTGCCAGCAGCGTAGATCAGGTCGGATCCTACAATGAGCAGTTCTTC. Combining the CDR3 with reference TRBV9 and TRBJ2-1 gives the whole variable domain DSGVTQTPKHLITATGQRVTLRCSPRSGDLSVYWYQQSLDQGLQFLIQYYNGEERAKGNILERFSAQQFPDLHSELNLSSLELGDSALYFCASSVDQVGSYNEQFFGPGTRLTVL.

This chain uses TRBV4-3 with TRBJ2-3; TRBD2 aligns across 7 bases. CDR3 length equals 15 residues. Germline values: CDR1 LGHNA, CDR2 YSLEER. V was pared by 0 bases and J by 1 base, with 1 base of the junction left unmatched. The CDR3 DNA reads as TGCGCCAGCAGCCAAGATGCGGGGGGCACAGATACGCAGTATTTT. Residues: CASSQDAGGTDTQYF.

The chain uses TRBV29-1 and TRBJ2-5; D is unclear. The CDR3 spans 11 residues. V lost 4 bases and J 4 bases, leaving 7 bases between the germline ends. Per the germline V gene, CDR1 is SQVTM and CDR2 is ANQGSEA. CDR3 DNA sequence: TGCAGCGTTGTTATTGGAGAGACCCAGTACTTC. The encoded protein is CSVVIGETQYF.

The chain carries TRBV20-1 and TRBJ1-1; D possibly corresponds to TRBD1 (5 bases). V lost 4 bases, J lost 7 bases, and 19 bases lay in between. CDR1 DFQATT and CDR2 SNEGSKA come from the germline V gene (reference sequence). This CDR3 has 14 amino acids. CDR3 coding DNA: TGCAGTGCTAATTCCGGGACCGGGATTGGTGAAGCTTTCTTT. As protein: CSANSGTGIGEAFF.

This chain uses TRBV5-4 with TRBJ1-1; D unresolved. The CDR3 totals 15 residues. V lost 1 base and J 3 bases, leaving 13 bases between the germline ends. Germline CDR1 and CDR2: SGHNT and YYREEE (reference sequence). As DNA, the CDR3 is TGTGCCAGCAGCTTGTTAGGAGGCGCTTACACTGAAGCTTTCTTT. It specifies CASSLLGGAYTEAFF.

The chain recombines TRBV24-1 with TRBJ2-1; D unclear. The CDR3 sequence is 15 residues long. V lost 4 bases and J 1 base, leaving 10 bases between the germline ends. CDR1 KGHDR and CDR2 SFDVKD come from the germline V gene. The CDR3 bases are TGTGCCACCAGTGACCCAGCCCGGTCCTACAATGAGCAGTTCTTC. Translating gives CATSDPARSYNEQFF.

The CDR3 reads CASSQDKWGGTGELFF. As DNA, the CDR3 is TGCGCCAGCAGCCAAGATAAGTGGGGAGGTACCGGGGAGCTGTTTTTT. This sequence joins TRBV4-1 and TRBJ2-2; D perhaps matches TRBD2 (6 bases). The CDR3 has 16 residues. Trimming cost V 0 bases and J 5 bases, with 13 bases left between them. Germline-derived CDR1 and CDR2 are MGHRA and YSYEKL.

The rearrangement joins TRBV7-2 to TRBJ2-7, with TRBD2 identical over 7 bases. V lost 1 base to trimming and J lost 3 bases; unmatched junction nucleotides: 6. This CDR3 contains 15 residues. In germline, CDR1 is SGHTA, CDR2 FQGNSA. The CDR3 DNA reads TGTGCCAGCAGCTTAGACGGTAGCGGGTACTACGAGCAGTACTTC. Protein sequence: CASSLDGSGYYEQYF.

V and J are TRBV3-1 and TRBJ1-5; no definite D call. V lost 1 base and J 7 bases, leaving 11 bases between the germline ends. The CDR3 extends over 14 amino acids. The germline V gene has CDR1 LGHDT and CDR2 YNNKEL (reference sequence). This CDR3 is CASSQGPMGQPQHF. In nucleotides, the CDR3 is TGTGCCAGCAGCCAAGGACCTATGGGGCAGCCCCAGCATTTT. The entire variable domain, with the rest obtained from reference TRBV3-1 and TRBJ1-5, is as follows: DTAVSQTPKYLVTQMGNDKSIKCEQNLGHDTMYWYKQDSKKFLKIMFSYNNKELIINETVPNRFSPKSPDKAHLNLHINSLELGDSAVYFCASSQGPMGQPQHFGDGTRLSIL.

This chain's CDR3 is CASSLKWTQYF. As DNA, the CDR3 is TGTGCCAGCAGTTTAAAGTGGACCCAGTACTTC. The J gene is TRBJ2-5, the V gene TRBV12-3 or TRBV12-4; no reliable D call. This CDR3 region has 11 residues. V gave up 2 bases and J gave up 7 bases, with 5 bases separating them.

The J gene is TRBJ2-4, the V gene TRBV3-1, with 8 nucleotides matching TRBD1. The germline CDR1 and CDR2 sequences are LGHDT and YNNKEL (reference sequence). The CDR3 extends over 15 amino acids. Germline trimming cut 4 bases from V and 6 bases from J; bases unmatched to any gene: 8. The CDR3 DNA follows: TGTGCCAGCAGCCTCCGTGGACAGGGCAGAAACATTCAGTACTTC. As protein: CASSLRGQGRNIQYF.

This chain joins TRBV5-1 and TRBJ2-3, with D perhaps matching TRBD1 or TRBD2 (5 bases each). The CDR3 consists of 14 residues. Germline loops: CDR1 SGHRS, CDR2 YFSETQ. The V gene lost 2 bases and the J gene lost 0 bases, with 7 bases spanning the gap. The CDR3 loop is CASSFRDSTDTQYF. The CDR3 coding sequence is TGCGCCAGCAGCTTCCGGGACAGCACAGATACGCAGTATTTT.

The chain links TRBV9 to TRBJ1-5, with D uncertain. CDR3 length: 14 amino acids. V lost 0 bases, J lost 9 bases, and 13 bases lay in between. In germline, CDR1 is SGDLS, CDR2 YYNGEE. CDR3 loop: CASSVGVGPRPQHF. The DNA of the CDR3 is TGTGCCAGCAGCGTAGGAGTGGGTCCTCGGCCCCAGCATTTT.

The chain couples TRBV18 to TRBJ1-2; D is unclear. The CDR3 loop spans 14 amino acids. Trimming left V 6 bases short and J 0 bases short, with 11 bases between. The V gene's germline CDR1 is KGHSH and CDR2 LQKENI. The CDR3 DNA sequence: TGTGCCAGCTCCGCGGACGGATCTAACTATGGCTACACCTTC. It specifies CASSADGSNYGYTF.

V gene TRBV13 combines with J gene TRBJ2-3; 8 bases are shared with TRBD1. The germline CDR1 and CDR2 sequences are PRHDT and FYEKMQ (reference sequence). This CDR3 has 15 amino acids. J was trimmed by 1 base and V by 4 bases; bases with no gene match: 4. CDR3 sequence reads: CASSYGTGGTDTQYF. The CDR3, as DNA: TGTGCCAGCAGCTACGGGACAGGAGGCACAGATACGCAGTATTTT.

This clonotype was seen once. The chain combines TRBV29-1 with TRBJ1-2; 7 nucleotides match TRBD1. CDR3 size: 15 residues. Germline CDR1 reads SQVTM; CDR2 reads ANQGSEA. V lost 4 bases to trimming and J lost 3 bases; unmatched junction nucleotides: 11. The CDR3 protein is CSVGVRQGLDYGYTF. In DNA form, the CDR3 reads TGCAGCGTTGGAGTACGACAGGGTCTAGACTATGGCTACACCTTC.

The gene calls are TRBV4-3 and TRBJ2-4; D might be TRBD2 (5 bases). The CDR3 sequence is 18 residues long. CDR1 is LGHNA, CDR2 YSLEER, per germline. Deletions cut 0 bases from V and 2 bases from J, with 17 bases between. Written as DNA, the CDR3 is TGCGCCAGCAGCCAAGATCTATTGAGTAGCGCTACCAAAAACATTCAGTACTTC. This encodes CASSQDLLSSATKNIQYF.

In its sample, this clonotype was seen a few times. This CDR3 is CASSVLETQYF. Here the CDR3 DNA reads TGTGCCAGCAGTGTATTGGAGACCCAGTACTTC. The J gene is TRBJ2-5, the V gene TRBV25-1, with unresolved D. The V and J ends lost 4 bases and 5 bases respectively, with 5 bases between them. The germline CDR1 and CDR2 sequences are MGHDK and SYGVNS. This CDR3 has 11 amino acids.

This sequence joins TRBV9 and TRBJ2-5; 8 nucleotides line up with TRBD2. The germline V gene encodes CDR1 SGDLS and CDR2 YYNGEE. The length of the CDR3 is 17 residues. V dropped 3 bases and J dropped 1; count of bases not matched to a gene: 11. The CDR3 region has the DNA TGTGCCAGCAGCGCTGGGGCGGGCGGGGGGTTCCAAGAGACCCAGTACTTC. This encodes CASSAGAGGGFQETQYF.

The CDR3 sequence is CSARGESFRHYGYTF. CDR3 coding DNA: TGCAGTGCTAGAGGGGAGAGCTTCCGTCACTATGGCTACACCTTC. This chain links TRBV20-1 with TRBJ1-2; D gene uncertain. Germline CDR1 is DFQATT and CDR2 is SNEGSKA (reference sequence). The CDR3 is 15 residues long. The ends were cut back, 1 base at V and 3 bases at J, with 15 bases in the middle.

The rearrangement joins TRBV6-2 or TRBV6-3 to TRBJ2-5, with D unresolved. Trimming shortened V by 7 bases and J by 2 bases, and 11 bases separated the two germline ends. The CDR3 is 13 amino acids. The germline CDR1 and CDR2 sequences are MNHEY and SVGEGT. CDR3 residues: CASNRYIQETQYF. DNA of the CDR3: TGTGCCAGCAATAGGTACATACAAGAGACCCAGTACTTC.

This clonotype has just one count. The chain recombines TRBV4-1 with TRBJ1-1; D is uncertain. The ends were cut back, 0 bases at V and 4 bases at J, with 9 bases in the middle. CDR1 is MGHRA and CDR2 is YSYEKL in the germline V gene. There are 14 residues in the CDR3. The CDR3 coding sequence is TGCGCCAGCAGCCAAGATAGTAGAACCACTGAAGCTTTCTTT. Its protein product is CASSQDSRTTEAFF.